A single sample is the source of the 13 T cell receptor beta chains below, sequenced in a study of regulatory T cells in long-lasting Graves disease. Construction of TCR beta libraries relied on iRepertoire HTBI primers and on Arm-PCR targeting CDR3 regions. TCRdb independently ran MiXCR on the multiplex PCR reads; one entry per CDR3 protein. Of approximately 350,000 distinct CDR3 sequences in the sample, around 15% were seen once. Time point: newly diagnosed GD, antithyroid drugs for less than 3 months. RNA isolated from PBMCs was used to make the TCR library. The same sample was also used in a study of T cells in Graves' hyperthyroidism and ophthalmopathy.

This specimen was peripheral blood mononuclear cells (PBMCs), taken at new diagnosis, from a patient treated with antithyroid drugs. These receptors originate from a woman between 18 and 30 years old with Graves disease.

The chain carries TRBV6-2 or TRBV6-3 and TRBJ2-7; TRBD1 agrees at 8 bases. J was trimmed by 8 bases and V by 5 bases; bases with no gene match: 5. This CDR3 is built from 12 residues. Per germline, CDR1 MNHEY and CDR2 SVGEGT. The CDR3 DNA follows: TGTGCCAGCAGTGTGGACAGGGCTCAGCAGTACTTC. It specifies CASSVDRAQQYF.

This clonotype was seen at least ten times. The rearrangement joins TRBV28 to TRBJ2-2; 8 bases line up with TRBD1. Germline V CDR1 and CDR2: MDHEN, SYDVKM. J was trimmed by 7 bases and V by 11 bases; bases with no gene match: 12. CDR3 length equals 14 residues. The CDR3: CAPHAGGENGELFF. In DNA, the CDR3 is TGTGCCCCCCACGCAGGGGGCGAGAACGGGGAGCTGTTTTTT.

This clonotype was observed many times. In DNA form, the CDR3 reads TGCGCCAGCAGCCAAGGGTCTAGCGGGAGTTCCTACAATGAGCAGTTCTTC. Amino acid sequence: CASSQGSSGSSYNEQFF. The chain is built from TRBV4-1 and TRBJ2-1, with 10 bases matching TRBD2. Trimming took 1 base from V and 1 from J; bases not matched to a gene: 4. This CDR3 has 17 amino acids. CDR1 MGHRA and CDR2 YSYEKL come from the germline V gene.

The sample holds one count of this clonotype. The V and J genes are TRBV9 and TRBJ2-5; no clear D gene. The tail of the sequence fits TRBJ2-1 better, so the J call may be wrong. The CDR3 is 11 amino acids. CDR1 is SGDLS, CDR2 YYNGEE, per germline. CDR3: CASRVLNEQFF. In nucleotides, the CDR3 is TGTGCCAGCAGAGTTTTGAATGAGCAGTTCTTC.

This clonotype has at least ten counts. This rearrangement joins TRBV4-1 to TRBJ2-3; the match to TRBD2 covers 13 bases. Germline V gene sequence: CDR1 MGHRA, CDR2 YSYEKL. The CDR3 sequence is 17 residues long. V gave up 4 bases and J gave up 2 bases; unmatched junction bases: 6. As DNA, the CDR3 is TGCGCCAGCAGCCCCCTCGGGACTAGCGGGAACACAGATACGCAGTATTTT. Translation: CASSPLGTSGNTDTQYF.

This clonotype was seen repeatedly, ten times or more. The chain recombines TRBV20-1 with TRBJ2-1, with TRBD2 matching 9 bases. The CDR3 is 15 amino acids. Looked up from germline, CDR1 is DFQATT and CDR2 is SNEGSKA (reference sequence). V shed 5 bases, J shed 2 bases, and the junction held 7 bases outside the gene matches. CDR3 sequence reads: CSALTLAGTYNEQFF. The CDR3 DNA reads TGCAGTGCTCTCACCCTAGCGGGAACCTACAATGAGCAGTTCTTC.

This clonotype appeared many times. The chain uses TRBV7-2 and TRBJ2-1; TRBD2 agrees at 7 bases. This CDR3 is built from 16 residues. CDR1 and CDR2 (germline): SGHTA, FQGNSA. V lost 5 bases to trimming and J lost 12 bases; unmatched junction nucleotides: 19. CDR3 amino acids: CASSPNAGLSGGGQFF. The CDR3 DNA reads TGTGCCAGCAGCCCCAACGCGGGACTAAGTGGAGGTGGGCAGTTCTTC.

This clonotype was observed a single time. CDR3 in amino acids: CASSTGTGTGTGELFF. The CDR3 DNA reads TGCGCCAGCAGCACCGGGACAGGGACCGGCACCGGGGAGCTGTTTTTT. The chain links TRBV5-1 to TRBJ2-2; 9 bases align to TRBD1. Germline V gives CDR1 SGHRS, CDR2 YFSETQ. V dropped 4 bases and J dropped 4; count of bases not matched to a gene: 8. The CDR3 sequence is 16 residues long.

This clonotype was observed at least ten times. This sequence joins TRBV20-1 and TRBJ2-7; no clear D gene. The CDR3 extends over 12 amino acids. V was shortened by 4 bases and J by 6 bases, with 13 bases between the two germline ends. The germline V gene encodes CDR1 DFQATT and CDR2 SNEGSKA (reference sequence). CDR3 residues: CSATYSIPEQYF. In DNA, the CDR3 is TGCAGTGCTACTTACTCAATCCCCGAGCAGTACTTC.

Ten or more counts support this clonotype. This chain links TRBV7-9 with TRBJ2-5; tentatively, D is TRBD1 (5 bases). Trimming took 2 bases from V and 4 from J, leaving 17 bases between them. Germline loops: CDR1 SEHNR, CDR2 FQNEAQ (reference sequence). The CDR3 loop spans 16 amino acids. The CDR3 DNA sequence: TGTGCCAGCAGCTTAAAGGGGCGCGGTTCTGGAGAGACCCAGTACTTC. The encoded protein is CASSLKGRGSGETQYF.

This clonotype was recorded many times. The rearrangement uses TRBV20-1 and TRBJ2-1, with 10 bases lining up with TRBD2. Germline V gives CDR1 DFQATT, CDR2 SNEGSKA (reference sequence). With V trimmed by 5 bases and J by 2 bases, 9 bases remained unmatched. This CDR3 has 16 amino acids. CDR3 loop: CSALTLAGAAYNEQFF. CDR3 in DNA: TGCAGTGCTCTGACGCTAGCGGGAGCGGCCTACAATGAGCAGTTCTTC.

The sample holds a few counts of this clonotype. V and J are TRBV11-2 and TRBJ1-6; no reliable D call. This CDR3 is 14 amino acids long. The V end lost 3 bases, the J end lost 6 bases, and 9 bases lay between the germline ends. Germline CDR1 is SGHAT and CDR2 is FQNNGV. The CDR3 region is CASSLTATNSPLHF. The CDR3 bases are TGTGCCAGCAGCTTGACTGCTACTAATTCACCCCTCCACTTT. The full variable domain, rest sourced from reference TRBV11-2 and TRBJ1-6, is EAGVAQSPRYKIIEKRQSVAFWCNPISGHATLYWYQQILGQGPKLLIQFQNNGVVDDSQLPKDRFSAERLKGVDSTLKIQPAKLEDSAVYLCASSLTATNSPLHFGNGTRLTVT.

This clonotype was observed at least ten times. CDR3 sequence (DNA): TGTGCCAGCAGACAGGGACTAGCGGGCTCCTACGAGCAGTACTTC. Amino acid sequence: CASRQGLAGSYEQYF. This sequence joins TRBV12-3 or TRBV12-4 and TRBJ2-7, with 12 bases lining up with TRBD2. With V trimmed by 6 bases and J by 0 bases, 3 bases remained unmatched. The CDR3 is 15 amino acids.